This is a list of T cell receptor beta chains from one sample in a study of cytomegalovirus exposure and HLA in healthy donors. The assay was immunoSEQ multiplex PCR, and TCRdb's table has in-frame clones only and misses some. The repertoire includes roughly 99,000 clones, approximately 76% of them detected once, and roughly 2.3% sits in the top ten. The sequenced sample was PBMCs. These receptors originate from a man aged 18 to 30 in good health and CMV-seronegative. The CDR3 runs from the conserved cysteine through the conserved F or W. D genes are given only for firm matches. Rows may omit the clone size; those that give it use once, few, many or a size class.

TRBD2 | TRBJ2-1 | TRBV4-2 | few | TGTGCCAGCAGCCACGCCGGGACTAGCGGGGGCAACAATGAGCAGTTCTTC | CASSHAGTSGGNNEQFF
. | TRBJ2-5 | TRBV4-3 | . | TGCGCCAGCAGCCAAGCTCGGGGGGCCCAAGAGACCCAGTACTTC | CASSQARGAQETQYF
TRBD1 | TRBJ1-2 | TRBV2 | . | TGTGCCAGCAGTGATTTCTTGGGACAGGCCGATGGCTACACCTTC | CASSDFLGQADGYTF
TRBD1 | TRBJ1-2 | TRBV19 | . | TGTGCCAGTCGGACAGGGATGCACTATGGCTACACCTTC | CASRTGMHYGYTF
TRBD2 | TRBJ2-3 | TRBV7-3 | . | TGTGCCAGCAGCCTAGCGGGGTATAGCACAGATACGCAGTATTTT | CASSLAGYSTDTQYF
. | TRBJ1-4 | TRBV13 | . | TGTGCCAGCAGCTTAGGGGCAGGGTCGCTGCAAGAAAAACTGTTTTTT | CASSLGAGSLQEKLFF
TRBD1 | TRBJ1-2 | TRBV5-8 | . | TGTGCCAGCAGCTTGTTGTTGGACAGGGGGAATGGCTACCCCTTC | CASSLLLDRGNGYPF
. | TRBJ1-6 | TRBV19 | . | TGTGCCAGTAGTATAGGTGGACAGCCTAATTCACCCCTCCACTTT | CASSIGGQPNSPLHF
. | TRBJ1-2 | TRBV6-6 | . | TGTGCCAGCAGTCCCGTGAAACAGGCCCTTGTCTATGGCTACACCTTC | CASSPVKQALVYGYTF
. | TRBJ1-2 | TRBV7-3 | . | TGTGCCAGCAGCTTAGTCCGGGGGGCAGGCTATGGCTACACCTTC | CASSLVRGAGYGYTF
. | TRBJ2-7 | TRBV19 | few | TGTGCCAGTAGTCCCGAGGGCTCCTACGAGCAGTACTTC | CASSPEGSYEQYF
TRBD1 | TRBJ1-2 | TRBV7-9 | . | TGTGCCAGCAGCTTAGGACAGGGATATGGCTACACCTTC | CASSLGQGYGYTF
. | TRBJ2-1 | TRBV5-6 | . | TGTGCCAGCAGCAATGACCCGGGTGAGCAGTTCTTC | CASSNDPGEQFF
TRBD2 | TRBJ2-2 | TRBV6-1 | . | TGTGCCAGCAGTGCCCTAGCGGGGGCGGGCACCGGGGAGCTGTTTTTT | CASSALAGAGTGELFF
. | TRBJ1-2 | TRBV25-1 | . | TGTGCCAGCAGTAAGACAGCGCCTAACTATGGCTACACCTTC | CASSKTAPNYGYTF
TRBD1 | TRBJ1-1 | TRBV7-3 | few | TGTGCCAGCAGCTCGGGACAGTACATGAACACTGAAGCTTTCTTT | CASSSGQYMNTEAFF
. | TRBJ2-7 | TRBV5-4 | . | TGTGCCAGCACTGAGGGCGCCGAGCAGTACTTC | CASTEGAEQYF
. | TRBJ1-1 | TRBV6-1 | few | TGTGCCAGCAGTGAAGCAAAAGGTGGGCGTTACACTGAAGCTTTCTTT | CASSEAKGGRYTEAFF
TRBD2 | TRBJ2-2 | TRBV7-6 | . | TGTGCCAGCAGCTTATCTCTACGAGGCCGCGGGGGGTTAAACGGGGAGCTGTTTTTT | CASSLSLRGRGGLNGELFF
TRBD2 | TRBJ2-1 | TRBV19 | . | TGTGCCAGTAGTATCGGCGGGGGGGCAAATGAGCAGTTCTTC | CASSIGGGANEQFF
. | TRBJ1-6 | TRBV15 | few | TGTGCCACCAGCAGAGAGGTGGAGGTATCACCCCTCCACTTT | CATSREVEVSPLHF
. | TRBJ2-2 | TRBV10-1 | . | TGCGCCAGCAGTGACCAAGGGGGGGATTGGACCGGGGAGCTGTTTTTT | CASSDQGGDWTGELFF
. | TRBJ1-2 | TRBV19 | . | TGTGCCAGTACCGGACAGTCCCCTTATGGCTACACCTTC | CASTGQSPYGYTF
TRBD2 | TRBJ2-7 | TRBV27 | . | TGTGCCAGCAGTTTACCCCCTGGGAGGGGAAGAGAGCAGTACTTC | CASSLPPGRGREQYF
TRBD2 | TRBJ2-5 | TRBV6-4 | . | TGTGCCGCGGGGGGGGGTCCTCGCCAAGAGACCCAGTACTTC | CAAGGGPRQETQYF
TRBD2 | TRBJ2-1 | TRBV4-3 | . | TGCGCCAGCAGCCAAGATATAACGGGGGGGTACAATGAGCAGTTCTTC | CASSQDITGGYNEQFF
. | TRBJ2-2 | TRBV27 | . | TGTGCCAGCAGTCCACTTACCGGGGAGCTGTTTTTT | CASSPLTGELFF
. | TRBJ1-2 | TRBV6-5 | . | TGTGCCAGCAGTGCCCCCGGCAGAAACTATGGCTACCCCTTC | CASSAPGRNYGYPF
TRBD1 | TRBJ1-2 | TRBV6-5 | few | TGTGCCAGCAGTACAGGGGGACAGAACTATGGCTACACCTTC | CASSTGGQNYGYTF
TRBD1 | TRBJ2-6 | TRBV19 | once | TGTGCCAGTAGTCCGGCGAGCAGGGGGCTCTCCTCTGGGGCCAACGTCCTGACTTTC | CASSPASRGLSSGANVLTF
. | TRBJ2-7 | TRBV4-3 | . | TGCGCCAGCAGCCAAGAGACAGGCCCCTACGAGCAGTACTTC | CASSQETGPYEQYF
. | TRBJ1-2 | TRBV5-4 | . | TGTGCCAGCAGCTTGGACTCGGGAGACTATGGCTACACCTTC | CASSLDSGDYGYTF
TRBD2 | TRBJ2-2 | TRBV19 | . | TGTGCCAGTAAGGTTGCGGGAGGGACCGGGGAGCTGTTTTTT | CASKVAGGTGELFF
TRBD1 | TRBJ2-7 | TRBV9 | once | TGTGCCAGCAGCCCCCCCCCGGGACAGGGACGCGAGCAGTACTTC | CASSPPPGQGREQYF
TRBD2 | TRBJ2-3 | TRBV11-2 | few | TGTGCCAGCAGACTGGGCGGGGGGCCGCTACCGATGGCGTATTTT | CASRLGGGPLPMAYF
TRBD1 | TRBJ2-2 | TRBV6-5 | once | TGTGCCAGCAGTTACTGGGGCAGGGGGCGAAGCGGGGAGCTGTTTTTT | CASSYWGRGRSGELFF
. | TRBJ2-7 | TRBV21-1 | . | TGTGCCAGCAGCAAACTACAGTCCGAGCAGTACTTC | CASSKLQSEQYF
. | TRBJ2-3 | TRBV5-1 | few | TGCGCCAGCAGCTTGATTCCCATAGATACGCAGTATTTT | CASSLIPIDTQYF
. | TRBJ2-2 | TRBV25-1 | . | TGTGCCAGCAGTGATTCCGGGACAACGAACACCGGGGAGCTGTTTTTT | CASSDSGTTNTGELFF
TRBD1 | TRBJ2-7 | TRBV27 | . | TGTGCCAGCAGTTTGACAGGGTTCCAATTCGAGCAGTACTTC | CASSLTGFQFEQYF
TRBD2 | TRBJ2-1 | TRBV18 | . | TGTGCCAGCTCACCACCGGGACTAGCCAACAATGAGCAGTTCTTC | CASSPPGLANNEQFF
. | TRBJ2-7 | TRBV7-9 | few | TGTGCCAGCAGCTTAGGCCGACCGGGAGCTTACGCCTACGAGCAGTACTTC | CASSLGRPGAYAYEQYF
TRBD1 | TRBJ1-6 | TRBV27 | . | TGTGCCAGCAGTTTCGGGACAGATAATTCACCCCTCCACTTT | CASSFGTDNSPLHF
. | TRBJ2-5 | TRBV18 | . | TGTGCCAGCTCACCGGAGGCTGTTGGAGAGACCCAGTACTTC | CASSPEAVGETQYF
. | TRBJ1-5 | TRBV7-6 | . | TGTGCCATGGGGTGGGAGGACAATCAGCCCCAGCATTTT | CAMGWEDNQPQHF
. | TRBJ1-6 | TRBV7-3 | . | TGTGCCAGCAGCTTAATAGGCCGGGAAGATTCACCCCTCCACTTT | CASSLIGREDSPLHF
. | TRBJ1-2 | TRBV4-1 | . | TGCGCCAGCAGCCAAGATTGGTTAAGGGAGGCTAACTATGGCTACCCCTTC | CASSQDWLREANYGYPF
. | TRBJ2-3 | TRBV7-9 | . | TGTGCCAGCAGCTCAAGAGGGCTAGCAGGACCAGATACGCAGTATTTT | CASSSRGLAGPDTQYF
. | TRBJ1-5 | TRBV19 | few | TGTGCCAGTAGTATACGCGACAGTACCCAGCATTTT | CASSIRDSTQHF
. | TRBJ1-3 | TRBV14 | . | TGTGCCAGCAGCCAAGCCGGGGGATGGCACTCTGGAAACACCATATATTTT | CASSQAGGWHSGNTIYF
. | TRBJ2-3 | TRBV9 | few | TGTGCCAGCAGCGTAGCTCAGGGGTTAGATCACACAGATACGCAGTATTTT | CASSVAQGLDHTDTQYF
TRBD2 | TRBJ2-5 | TRBV14 | once | TGTGCCAGCAGCCAACGACTAGCGGGGGAGACCCAGTACTTC | CASSQRLAGETQYF
TRBD1 | TRBJ2-7 | TRBV5-1 | once | TGCGCCAGCAGCTACAAAATCCGGGACAGGGCTTGCGAGCAGTACTTC | CASSYKIRDRACEQYF
. | TRBJ2-5 | TRBV23-1 | . | TGCGCCAGCAGTCAGACAAACGACAGAACCCAAGAGACCCAGTACTTC | CASSQTNDRTQETQYF
. | TRBJ2-7 | TRBV7-9 | . | TGTGCCAGCAGCGATGATAGAGCCTACGAGCAGTACTTC | CASSDDRAYEQYF